This T cell receptor (beta chain) was found in a study of blood T cells in healthy people across ages (dated by TCRdb to between 2014 and 2016). Regarding the study in general: Template switching captured roughly one uniquely barcoded TCR beta cDNA molecule per two T cells in model experiments. Using deep sequencing normalized with unique cDNA molecular identifiers, the study measured how TCR beta repertoire diversity changes with age. Four age groups were formed from the donors: young (average 16 years), middle-aged (more than 35), aged (about 68) and long-lived (around 82). Donors of different ages were randomly distributed across sequencing lanes to avoid experimental bias. Using the same blood draw, the study looked at two additional independent replicas of 1 million unique cDNA reads for two donors, one aged 18 to 30 and the other aged 80 or older. Study-wide findings and limitations: There was a strong correlation between observed TCR beta diversity and the percentage of naive T cells measured by flow cytometry. Compared with the aged group, more naive CD4+ T cells, fewer expanded clones and increased TCR diversity were shown by the long-lived group, suggesting age selection. Conclusive comparison of naive and antigen-experienced compartments was prevented by the profiling of bulk unsorted PBMCs. Estimates of total diversity based on one million sequenced T cells were regarded as lower bounds and as underestimates. Observed TCR beta diversity per million T cells fell roughly linearly with age, and a significant reduction was already apparent by age roughly 40. The CMV infection status of donors was not known, potentially confounding age-related changes in expanded clonotypes.

Library preparation used 5' RACE. Instrument on record: Illumina HiSeq 2500. The second PCR ran for roughly 7 to 12 cycles and used a J-beta primer mix along with a sample-barcoded 5' primer. A template-switch 5' adaptor carrying 12 random nucleotides introduced a unique molecular identifier onto each TCR beta cDNA molecule. At least 2.5 million CDR3-containing paired-end reads were obtained from each sample. First-strand cDNA was synthesized from all RNA with the Mint cDNA synthesis kit, primed by a TRBC-specific oligonucleotide. Following uracil-DNA glycosylase treatment, a first 18-cycle PCR with universal primers M1SS and BC2_uni_R was performed on all cDNA. Turning to the authors' computational methods: Normalization of each sample was performed by random selection of 1 million high-quality reads, each carrying a distinct molecular identifier. Reads with shared molecular identifiers were discarded instead of being binned into consensus sequences. MiTCR, run with a Q25 quality threshold and the strictest error-elimination algorithm, handled CDR3 identification, clonotype clustering and error correction. A nonparametric unseen species model using Euler transformation provided a lower-bound estimate of total TCR beta diversity. TCRdb reanalyzed the raw reads on its own, using fastp at Q25 for trimming and MiXCR for clone calling, and kept in-frame beta chains. Every distinct CDR3 protein forms one entry, paired with its most common genes and DNA. The V and J calls shown here were made by TCRdb, not taken from the authors' results. Counted in this sample were about 1 million distinct CDR3 sequences; less than 50% of them appeared once. The ten most abundant clones make up approximately 20% of the sample.

Systemically healthy Caucasian individuals from Russia, 39 in total and aged roughly 6 to 100 years, were included as donors. Approximately 9.3 milliliters of peripheral blood were drawn from each donor into EDTA-treated Vacutainer tubes. PBMCs were isolated by Ficoll-Paque density-gradient centrifugation, with at least 7 million obtained per sample. Total RNA was extracted from PBMCs with Trizol reagent, with at least 5 micrograms obtained per sample. For every donor, flow cytometry on a PBMC aliquot measured the percentage of naive CD45RAhigh/CD27high T cells. Notes on this clonotype: Its target antigen remains unknown. Per-base quality was not reported, and no clone a single base away is much larger than it.

From its cysteine to its phenylalanine, the CDR3 spans 15 amino acids. Here the CDR3 DNA is all that survives: 45 bases in frame from base 1. The germline V gene provides CDR1 SGHRS and CDR2 YFSETQ. V gives up 4 bases and J gives up 4 bases, and the segment between their germline ends measures 12 bases. Here the chain combines TRBV5-1 and TRBJ2-6; the D gene cannot be resolved reliably. The sequence derives from a woman aged 55-69 years in good health. Sample: blood. At the DNA level, the sequence is TGCGCCAGCAGCGAGACCCGTGGCGGGGCCAACGTCCTGACTTTC. Its amino acids are CASSETRGGANVLTF. Extended through the reference TRBV5-1 and TRBJ2-6 proteins, this CDR3 yields the full variable domain: KAGVTQTPRYLIKTRGQQVTLSCSPISGHRSVSWYQQTPGQGLQFLFEYFSETQRNKGNFPGRFSGRQFSNSRSEMNVSTLELGDSALYLCASSETRGGANVLTFGAGSRLTVL.